The source of this T cell receptor beta chain is a study of cytomegalovirus exposure and HLA in healthy donors. Worth noting for this clone: Its antigen remains unidentified.

Study-level findings and limits: The classifier reportedly diagnosed cytomegalovirus status with high sensitivity and specificity. 16,951 TCR beta sequences were associated with HLA alleles at 0.05 false discovery rate in a later analysis.

Healthy bone marrow donors made up the donors. The CDR3 covers 16 residues. Germline CDR1 and CDR2: SGDLS and YYNGEE. V dropped 1 base and J dropped 0; count of bases not matched to a gene: 1. The PCR was carried out with 60 Vbeta primers and 13 Jbeta primers. The assay was immunoSEQ multiplex PCR, and TCRdb's table has in-frame clones only and misses some. This sample has about 140,000 clones, with 70% to 85% found just once. Sequenced: PBMCs. The clonotype was recovered from a woman aged 55 to 70 in good health and CMV-seropositive. The chain couples TRBV9 to TRBJ2-3; 11 bases match TRBD2. The CDR3 nucleotides read TGTGCCAGCAGCGTAAGACTAGCGGGAAGCACAGATACGCAGTATTTT. Protein sequence: CASSVRLAGSTDTQYF.